This is a list of T cell receptor beta chains from one sample in a study of CD8+ T cells in alopecia areata. Sequencing used immunoSEQ multiplex PCR; TCRdb keeps in-frame clones, though not all of them. Of 50,000 to 65,000 clones in the sample, around 45% were seen once. The sequencing here drew on CD8+ T cells sorted from blood, taken at roughly week 36, from a patient treated with tofacitinib. The receptors shown here come from a human donor with alopecia areata. Both conserved end residues are part of each CDR3. The D gene is left open where the match is weak. Size tells how often a clone was seen (once, few, many) or the class of an expanded clone, and some rows leave it out.

clone_size: once; v_call: TRBV19; d_call: TRBD1; cdr3_length: 11; j_call: TRBJ2-7; cdr3_aa: CASRTGDEQYF; cdr3_nt: TGTGCCAGCCGCACAGGGGATGAGCAGTACTTC
clone_size: few; v_call: TRBV30; d_call: -; cdr3_length: 12; j_call: TRBJ2-7; cdr3_aa: CAWRGYSYEQYF; cdr3_nt: TGTGCCTGGAGGGGGTACTCGTACGAGCAGTACTTC
clone_size: -; v_call: TRBV29-1; d_call: TRBD1; cdr3_length: 14; j_call: TRBJ2-5; cdr3_aa: CSVERDREYETQYF; cdr3_nt: TGCAGCGTTGAGAGGGACAGGGAATACGAGACCCAGTACTTC
clone_size: -; v_call: TRBV29-1; d_call: TRBD1; cdr3_length: 16; j_call: TRBJ2-4; cdr3_aa: CSVFRKGAGSIDIQYF; cdr3_nt: TGCAGCGTTTTCCGAAAGGGGGCCGGTAGCATAGACATTCAGTACTTC
clone_size: -; v_call: TRBV29-1; d_call: -; cdr3_length: 12; j_call: TRBJ1-1; cdr3_aa: CSVLEGGTEAFF; cdr3_nt: TGCAGCGTTCTTGAGGGGGGAACTGAAGCTTTCTTT
clone_size: once; v_call: TRBV6-5; d_call: -; cdr3_length: 14; j_call: TRBJ2-5; cdr3_aa: CASSYTGHKETQYF; cdr3_nt: TGTGCCAGCAGTTATACCGGACACAAAGAGACCCAGTACTTC
clone_size: -; v_call: TRBV15; d_call: -; cdr3_length: 15; j_call: TRBJ2-4; cdr3_aa: CATSRSGTSWDIQYF; cdr3_nt: TGTGCCACCAGCAGATCCGGGACTTCATGGGACATTCAGTACTTC
clone_size: -; v_call: TRBV28; d_call: TRBD1; cdr3_length: 16; j_call: TRBJ1-5; cdr3_aa: CASSFRDSNSNQPQHF; cdr3_nt: TGTGCCAGCAGTTTCCGGGACAGTAATAGCAATCAGCCCCAGCATTTT
clone_size: few; v_call: TRBV6-5; d_call: -; cdr3_length: 12; j_call: TRBJ2-2; cdr3_aa: CASSYSGGELFF; cdr3_nt: TGTGCCAGCAGTTACTCTGGGGGGGAGCTGTTTTTT
clone_size: few; v_call: TRBV28; d_call: -; cdr3_length: 13; j_call: TRBJ2-7; cdr3_aa: CASSRQGFWEQYF; cdr3_nt: TGTGCCAGCAGTCGCCAGGGGTTCTGGGAGCAGTACTTC
clone_size: few; v_call: TRBV7-2; d_call: -; cdr3_length: 18; j_call: TRBJ1-2; cdr3_aa: CASSPHPAQGWDLLGYTF; cdr3_nt: TGTGCCAGCAGTCCTCATCCGGCGCAGGGATGGGACCTGCTTGGCTACACCTTC
clone_size: few; v_call: TRBV4-3; d_call: -; cdr3_length: 11; j_call: TRBJ2-1; cdr3_aa: CASSHGNEQFF; cdr3_nt: TGCGCCAGCAGCCATGGGAATGAGCAGTTCTTC
clone_size: -; v_call: TRBV4-1; d_call: TRBD1; cdr3_length: 14; j_call: TRBJ2-5; cdr3_aa: CASSSTGDFLTQYF; cdr3_nt: TGCGCCAGCAGCTCTACAGGGGATTTTCTGACCCAGTACTTC
clone_size: -; v_call: TRBV4-2; d_call: -; cdr3_length: 15; j_call: TRBJ1-2; cdr3_aa: CASSRRDGENYGYTF; cdr3_nt: TGTGCCAGCAGCCGAAGGGACGGAGAGAACTATGGCTACACCTTC
clone_size: -; v_call: TRBV13; d_call: -; cdr3_length: 13; j_call: TRBJ1-5; cdr3_aa: CASSNTTHQPQHF; cdr3_nt: TGTGCCAGCAGCAACACGACACATCAGCCCCAGCATTTT
clone_size: few; v_call: TRBV6-5; d_call: -; cdr3_length: 16; j_call: TRBJ2-1; cdr3_aa: CASSYGRPWLGNEQFF; cdr3_nt: TGTGCCAGCAGTTACGGAAGGCCGTGGTTAGGCAATGAGCAGTTCTTC
clone_size: few; v_call: TRBV30; d_call: TRBD1; cdr3_length: 15; j_call: TRBJ1-2; cdr3_aa: CAWSLPGQGDYGYTF; cdr3_nt: TGTGCCTGGAGCCTACCGGGACAGGGGGACTATGGCTACACCTTC
clone_size: few; v_call: TRBV4-1; d_call: -; cdr3_length: 13; j_call: TRBJ2-7; cdr3_aa: CASSPTSSHEQYF; cdr3_nt: TGCGCCAGCAGCCCCACGTCATCCCACGAGCAGTACTTC
clone_size: -; v_call: TRBV30; d_call: TRBD1; cdr3_length: 16; j_call: TRBJ1-5; cdr3_aa: CAQTGTGTGSNQPQHF; cdr3_nt: TGTGCCCAAACGGGCACCGGGACAGGAAGCAATCAGCCCCAGCATTTT
clone_size: -; v_call: TRBV28; d_call: -; cdr3_length: 15; j_call: TRBJ1-5; cdr3_aa: CASRSTGSSNQPQHF; cdr3_nt: TGTGCCAGCAGGTCCACAGGTTCTAGCAATCAGCCCCAGCATTTT
clone_size: few; v_call: TRBV29-1; d_call: TRBD1; cdr3_length: 13; j_call: TRBJ1-3; cdr3_aa: CSAQDRGADTIYF; cdr3_nt: TGCAGCGCTCAGGACAGGGGAGCGGACACCATATATTTT
clone_size: -; v_call: TRBV7-9; d_call: TRBD2; cdr3_length: 13; j_call: TRBJ2-7; cdr3_aa: CASSLMGRDEQYF; cdr3_nt: TGTGCCAGCAGCTTGATGGGGAGGGACGAGCAGTACTTC
clone_size: -; v_call: TRBV9; d_call: -; cdr3_length: 13; j_call: TRBJ1-1; cdr3_aa: CASSVRGETEAFF; cdr3_nt: TGTGCCAGCAGCGTGCGTGGGGAAACTGAAGCTTTCTTT
clone_size: few; v_call: TRBV4-2; d_call: -; cdr3_length: 16; j_call: TRBJ2-4; cdr3_aa: CASSQGGGSTTTGQYF; cdr3_nt: TGTGCCAGCAGCCAAGGCGGCGGCTCCACGACCACGGGGCAGTACTTC
clone_size: few; v_call: TRBV11-2; d_call: -; cdr3_length: 15; j_call: TRBJ2-2; cdr3_aa: CASSLAGSNTGELFF; cdr3_nt: TGTGCCAGCAGCTTAGCAGGGTCGAACACCGGGGAGCTGTTTTTT
clone_size: few; v_call: TRBV18; d_call: -; cdr3_length: 13; j_call: TRBJ2-2; cdr3_aa: CATQDLNTGELFF; cdr3_nt: TGTGCCACCCAAGACCTCAACACCGGGGAGCTGTTTTTT
clone_size: few; v_call: TRBV7-6; d_call: TRBD2; cdr3_length: 13; j_call: TRBJ2-3; cdr3_aa: CASSPVGTSGPRW; cdr3_nt: TGTGCCAGCAGCCCAGTGGGGACTAGCGGTCCCCGGTGG
clone_size: few; v_call: TRBV5-1; d_call: -; cdr3_length: 14; j_call: TRBJ2-7; cdr3_aa: CASSFSNSAYEQYF; cdr3_nt: TGCGCCAGCAGCTTTTCGAATTCAGCCTACGAGCAGTACTTC
clone_size: -; v_call: TRBV2; d_call: -; cdr3_length: 14; j_call: TRBJ2-2; cdr3_aa: CASSEAGRSGELFF; cdr3_nt: TGTGCCAGCAGTGAGGCGGGGCGCTCCGGGGAGCTGTTTTTT
clone_size: -; v_call: TRBV9; d_call: -; cdr3_length: 11; j_call: TRBJ2-1; cdr3_aa: CASSVVNEQFF; cdr3_nt: TGTGCCAGCAGCGTAGTGAATGAGCAGTTCTTC
clone_size: few; v_call: TRBV30; d_call: -; cdr3_length: 15; j_call: TRBJ1-5; cdr3_aa: CAWSRDLRRDQPQHF; cdr3_nt: TGTGCCTGGAGTCGCGACCTGAGGAGGGACCAGCCCCAGCATTTT
clone_size: -; v_call: TRBV4-1; d_call: TRBD2; cdr3_length: 13; j_call: TRBJ2-7; cdr3_aa: CASSQGGGKEQYF; cdr3_nt: TGCGCCAGCAGCCAAGGGGGGGGTAAGGAGCAGTACTTC
clone_size: -; v_call: TRBV19; d_call: TRBD1; cdr3_length: 14; j_call: TRBJ1-1; cdr3_aa: CASSWGTGNTEAFF; cdr3_nt: TGTGCCAGTAGTTGGGGGACAGGGAACACTGAAGCTTTCTTT
clone_size: once; v_call: TRBV29-1; d_call: TRBD1; cdr3_length: 11; j_call: TRBJ2-1; cdr3_aa: CSQRSGGEQFF; cdr3_nt: TGCAGCCAAAGGTCAGGGGGCGAGCAGTTCTTC
clone_size: -; v_call: TRBV5-6; d_call: -; cdr3_length: 12; j_call: TRBJ2-3; cdr3_aa: CASSLWGDTQYF; cdr3_nt: TGTGCCAGCAGCTTGTGGGGGGATACGCAGTATTTT
clone_size: -; v_call: TRBV7-2; d_call: TRBD1; cdr3_length: 15; j_call: TRBJ2-5; cdr3_aa: CASSLVDRVAETQYF; cdr3_nt: TGTGCCAGCAGCTTAGTGGACAGGGTGGCGGAGACCCAGTACTTC
clone_size: -; v_call: TRBV6-1; d_call: -; cdr3_length: 16; j_call: TRBJ2-1; cdr3_aa: CASSGGDSSSYNEQFF; cdr3_nt: TGTGCCAGCAGTGGTGGAGACAGTTCGAGTTACAATGAGCAGTTCTTC
clone_size: few; v_call: TRBV7-2; d_call: -; cdr3_length: 14; j_call: TRBJ2-7; cdr3_aa: CASSSGDGSYEQYF; cdr3_nt: TGTGCCAGCAGCTCGGGGGACGGGTCCTACGAGCAGTACTTC
clone_size: -; v_call: TRBV5-6; d_call: TRBD1; cdr3_length: 15; j_call: TRBJ2-7; cdr3_aa: CASSSAGTGDYEQYF; cdr3_nt: TGTGCCAGCAGCTCGGCCGGGACAGGGGACTACGAGCAGTACTTC
clone_size: -; v_call: TRBV11-2; d_call: -; cdr3_length: 13; j_call: TRBJ1-2; cdr3_aa: CASSLTSLYGYTF; cdr3_nt: TGTGCCAGCAGCTTAACTAGTCTCTATGGCTACACCTTC
clone_size: -; v_call: TRBV27; d_call: -; cdr3_length: 14; j_call: TRBJ1-5; cdr3_aa: CASSMTGSNQPQHF; cdr3_nt: TGTGCCAGCTCTATGACAGGAAGCAATCAGCCCCAGCATTTT
clone_size: -; v_call: TRBV10-3; d_call: -; cdr3_length: 12; j_call: TRBJ1-2; cdr3_aa: CAITRVGGGYTF; cdr3_nt: TGTGCCATCACCCGAGTTGGAGGAGGCTACACCTTC
clone_size: -; v_call: TRBV25-1; d_call: TRBD2; cdr3_length: 16; j_call: TRBJ2-2; cdr3_aa: CASSEAGGPNTGELFF; cdr3_nt: TGTGCCAGCAGTGAGGCGGGAGGGCCGAACACCGGGGAGCTGTTTTTT
clone_size: -; v_call: TRBV19; d_call: -; cdr3_length: 14; j_call: TRBJ2-6; cdr3_aa: CASSEASGANVLTF; cdr3_nt: TGTGCCAGTAGTGAAGCCTCTGGGGCCAACGTCCTGACTTTC
clone_size: -; v_call: TRBV7-9; d_call: -; cdr3_length: 15; j_call: TRBJ2-2; cdr3_aa: CASSLETGLRGELFF; cdr3_nt: TGTGCCAGCAGCTTGGAGACAGGACTACGAGGGGAGCTGTTTTTT
clone_size: -; v_call: TRBV5-4; d_call: TRBD2; cdr3_length: 15; j_call: TRBJ2-1; cdr3_aa: CASTRLADAYNEQFF; cdr3_nt: TGTGCCAGCACCAGACTAGCGGACGCCTACAATGAGCAGTTCTTC
clone_size: -; v_call: TRBV6-5; d_call: TRBD2; cdr3_length: 16; j_call: TRBJ2-5; cdr3_aa: CASSYSAGERLETQYF; cdr3_nt: TGTGCCAGCAGTTACTCGGCGGGAGAGCGGCTAGAGACCCAGTACTTC
clone_size: -; v_call: TRBV27; d_call: TRBD2; cdr3_length: 16; j_call: TRBJ2-3; cdr3_aa: CASSFSASGSSDTQYF; cdr3_nt: TGTGCCAGCAGTTTCTCGGCTAGCGGGAGCTCAGATACGCAGTATTTT
clone_size: few; v_call: TRBV9; d_call: -; cdr3_length: 14; j_call: TRBJ2-5; cdr3_aa: CASSVDTGSETQYF; cdr3_nt: TGTGCCAGCAGCGTAGATACAGGGAGTGAGACCCAGTACTTC
clone_size: -; v_call: TRBV4-2; d_call: -; cdr3_length: 18; j_call: TRBJ2-2; cdr3_aa: CASSQEGMRIQTTGELFF; cdr3_nt: TGTGCCAGCAGCCAAGAAGGAATGCGGATTCAAACCACCGGGGAGCTGTTTTTT
clone_size: few; v_call: TRBV27; d_call: TRBD1; cdr3_length: 14; j_call: TRBJ1-1; cdr3_aa: CASSPRGGFTEAFF; cdr3_nt: TGTGCCAGCAGTCCCAGGGGGGGTTTTACTGAAGCTTTCTTT
clone_size: -; v_call: TRBV6-5; d_call: TRBD2; cdr3_length: 16; j_call: TRBJ2-7; cdr3_aa: CASSYSLAGIRYEQYF; cdr3_nt: TGTGCCAGCAGTTACTCTTTAGCGGGAATAAGATACGAGCAGTACTTC